This T cell receptor beta chain derives from a study of a mutant IDH1 vaccine in newly diagnosed glioma. Regarding the study as a whole: Pseudoprogression appears to have had no connection to changes in top peripheral T cell clonotypes.

Generated by immunoSEQ multiplex PCR, the TCRdb table keeps only in-frame clones and is missing some. The table has about 67,000 clones, approximately 89% seen once. Notes on this clone: Its antigen is still unknown.

The time point here: week 11, during vaccination. Vaccination comprised doses that each held 300 ug of mutant IDH1 20-mer peptide, plus topical imiquimod. The CDR3 covers 15 residues. V was clipped by 4 bases and J by 2 bases, with 15 bases between them. The germline gives CDR1 LNHDA, CDR2 SQIVND (reference sequence). The material sequenced was PBMCs, taken from a glioma patient whose treatment included an IDH1 peptide vaccine. The sequence was collected from a man between 35 and 55 years old with glioma. The chain links TRBV19 to TRBJ2-7, with a tentative D call TRBD2 (5 bases). The CDR3 nucleotides are TGTGCCAGTAGTACCAGTGAGGGTGGGACCTACGAGCAGTACTTC. This translates into CASSTSEGGTYEQYF.